Listed below are T cell receptor beta chains from one sample, sequenced in a study of blood T cell repertoires in COVID-19. This table comes from immunoSEQ multiplex PCR, and its TCRdb copy is limited to in-frame clones, with some not included. The sample lists approximately 80,000 clones, around 80% occurring once. The sample consisted of peripheral blood. The source of these receptors is a man in his sixties with acute or convalescent COVID-19. The CDR3 runs from the conserved cysteine through the conserved F or W. A D gene is named only where the DNA matches it firmly. Some rows have no size entry. The others give once, few or many, or a class for an expanded clone.

length,size,V,J,D,CDR3,DNA
14,.,TRBV20-1,TRBJ2-1,TRBD2,CSASTSGFPDEQFF,TGCAGTGCTAGTACTAGCGGTTTTCCCGATGAGCAGTTCTTC
13,.,TRBV18,TRBJ2-4,TRBD1,CASSDRGENIQYF,TGTGCCAGCTCAGACAGGGGAGAAAACATTCAGTACTTC
15,.,TRBV11-1,TRBJ2-5,TRBD2,CASSLALADQETQYF,TGTGCCAGCAGCTTAGCACTAGCGGACCAAGAGACCCAGTACTTC
15,.,TRBV9,TRBJ2-1,TRBD2,CASSVAGGRANEQFF,TGTGCCAGCAGCGTGGCGGGGGGGAGAGCCAATGAGCAGTTCTTC
13,.,TRBV6-5,TRBJ1-5,.,CASSYSPGQPQHF,TGTGCCAGCAGCTACTCCCCGGGGCAGCCCCAGCATTTT
13,.,TRBV2,TRBJ1-1,.,CASAGTTNTEAFF,TGTGCCAGCGCCGGGACAACGAACACTGAAGCTTTCTTT
18,.,TRBV28,TRBJ2-1,TRBD2,CASSFLGPSGPSYNEQFF,TGTGCCAGCAGTTTTTTGGGCCCTAGCGGACCCTCCTACAATGAGCAGTTCTTC
14,.,TRBV2,TRBJ2-2,TRBD2,CASSEAGRGGELFF,TGTGCCAGCAGTGAAGCGGGGAGGGGCGGGGAGCTGTTTTTT
16,.,TRBV7-8,TRBJ1-1,TRBD1,CASSSIRDSMNTEAFF,TGTGCCAGCAGCTCGATCCGGGACAGTATGAACACTGAAGCTTTCTTT
14,.,TRBV5-1,TRBJ1-4,.,CASSLGLYDEKLFF,TGCGCCAGCAGCTTGGGCCTATACGATGAAAAACTGTTTTTT
14,.,TRBV7-9,TRBJ1-5,TRBD1,CASSIQGWGQPQHF,TGTGCCAGCAGCATACAGGGGTGGGGTCAGCCCCAGCATTTT
13,.,TRBV30,TRBJ1-1,.,CAWSREMNTEAFF,TGTGCCTGGAGTAGAGAAATGAACACTGAAGCTTTCTTT
14,.,TRBV6-5,TRBJ2-7,TRBD1,CASSSGTGTYEQYF,TGTGCCAGCAGTTCCGGGACAGGGACTTACGAGCAGTACTTC
14,once,TRBV15,TRBJ1-2,.,CATSSVRGAGGYTF,TGTGCCACCAGCAGTGTTCGGGGGGCAGGTGGCTACACCTTC
16,.,TRBV3-1/TRBV3-2,TRBJ2-1,.,CASSQDLIKASGVQFF,TGTGCCAGCAGCCAAGATTTGATTAAAGCTAGTGGAGTGCAGTTCTTC
15,.,TRBV28,TRBJ2-3,.,CASSLGGQGTDTQYF,TGTGCCAGCAGTTTGGGAGGACAGGGCACAGATACGCAGTATTTT
9,.,TRBV28,TRBJ1-5,.,CASGPTLHF,TGTGCCAGCGGTCCGACACTGCATTTT
13,.,TRBV4-1,TRBJ2-7,.,CASSQPQGLEQYF,TGCGCCAGCAGCCAACCCCAGGGACTCGAGCAGTACTTC
15,.,TRBV6-6,TRBJ2-3,.,CASSYWQGGTDTQYF,TGTGCCAGCAGTTATTGGCAGGGTGGCACAGATACGCAGTATTTT
16,once,TRBV7-2,TRBJ2-3,TRBD2,CASSTTSGGYRDTQYF,TGTGCCAGCAGCACTACTAGCGGGGGGTATAGAGATACGCAGTATTTT